Below are 18 T cell receptor beta chains sequenced from a single sample in a study of blood T cells in healthy people across ages. Alongside a J-beta primer mix, a sample-barcoded 5' primer served in a second PCR lasting roughly 7 to 11 cycles. TCRdb processed the 5' RACE reads anew with MiXCR; each CDR3 protein has one entry. The repertoire has nearly 800,000 distinct CDR3 sequences, 56% of them found once; the top ten carry 20% to 30%. Material for sequencing was blood. The receptors come from a middle-aged man in good health.

V gene TRBV6-5 combines with J gene TRBJ1-5; D uncertain. Germline CDR1 MNHEY, CDR2 SVGAGI. The CDR3 runs 14 residues. Trimming pared 1 base from V and 4 bases from J, leaving 8 bases between. DNA for the CDR3: TGTGCCAGCAGTTACTTGGGTTTAAATCAGCCCCAGCATTTT. Its protein is CASSYLGLNQPQHF.

Turning to this clonotype: One junction end does not reproduce the germline sequence, and a read error may be involved. V usage is TRBV7-2 and J usage is TRBJ2-3; perhaps D is TRBD1 or TRBD2 (6 bases each). Germline V CDR1 and CDR2: SGHTA, FQGNSA. This CDR3 contains 16 residues. The CDR3 DNA sequence: TGTGCCAGCAGCTTAGTCGGGGACACTAGCATAGATACGCAGTATTTT. It codes for CASSLVGDTSIDTQYF.

This clonotype was seen a few times. CDR3 nucleotides: TGTGCCAGCAGCTCCCCAGGGGCGCTCACCCAGTACTTC. This translates into CASSSPGALTQYF. The chain uses TRBV7-9 and TRBJ2-5; tentatively, D is TRBD1 (6 bases). Trimming took off 4 bases at V and 8 bases at J, with 14 bases between the two ends. The CDR3 is 13 residues long. The germline V gene has CDR1 SEHNR and CDR2 FQNEAQ (reference sequence).

This clonotype was seen a few times. The chain is built from TRBV4-3 and TRBJ1-6; possibly TRBD1 for D (6 bases). The V gene lost 1 base and the J gene lost 8 bases, with 12 bases spanning the gap. Looked up from germline, CDR1 is LGHNA and CDR2 is YSLEER. The CDR3 is 15 residues long. In DNA, the CDR3 is TGCGCCAGCAGCCAAGGGAACAGGGTAGATTCACCCCTCCACTTT. Translation: CASSQGNRVDSPLHF.

The chain links TRBV5-1 to TRBJ2-7; 7 bases line up with TRBD1. The CDR3 loop spans 14 amino acids. The germline V gene encodes CDR1 SGHRS and CDR2 YFSETQ. Germline trimming cut 0 bases from V and 5 bases from J; bases unmatched to any gene: 5. The CDR3 is CASSLDNRGDEQYF. The CDR3 DNA reads as TGCGCCAGCAGCTTGGATAACAGGGGCGACGAGCAGTACTTC.

This clonotype has a handful of counts. The genes are TRBV2 and TRBJ2-7, with D perhaps TRBD1 (5 bases). CDR3 size: 15 residues. The V end was cut by 2 bases, the J end by 3 bases, with 14 bases between. Germline V gene lookup returns CDR1 SNHLY and CDR2 FYNNEI. CDR3: CASSENRNQIYEQYF. DNA of the CDR3: TGTGCCAGCAGTGAAAACAGGAACCAAATCTACGAGCAGTACTTC.

The chain joins TRBV7-2 to TRBJ2-1; no reliable D call. Germline V gene sequence: CDR1 SGHTA, CDR2 FQGNSA. The V end lost 6 bases, the J end lost 2 bases, and 17 bases lay between the germline ends. The CDR3 is made up of 16 amino acids. CDR3 sequence: CASRDSRNQPYNEQFF. The CDR3 DNA sequence: TGTGCCAGCAGAGATTCTCGGAACCAGCCCTACAATGAGCAGTTCTTC.

The table lists this clonotype with a few counts. The V gene is TRBV2, the J gene TRBJ1-5; D is unclear. V was pared by 6 bases and J by 5 bases, with 11 bases between. In germline, CDR1 is SNHLY, CDR2 FYNNEI. The CDR3 contains 13 residues. DNA of the CDR3: TGTGCCAGCAGACGCGACGGTGATCAGCCCCAGCATTTT. It codes for CASRRDGDQPQHF.

This clonotype was seen a single time. The chain links TRBV4-3 to TRBJ2-3, with TRBD1 matching 9 bases. The CDR3 extends over 16 amino acids. Trimming cost V 4 bases and J 6 bases; bases outside gene matches: 11. The V gene's germline CDR1 is LGHNA and CDR2 YSLEER. This chain's CDR3 is CASSLKTGGLEDTQYF. In nucleotides, the CDR3 is TGCGCCAGCAGCCTAAAGACAGGGGGTTTGGAGGATACGCAGTATTTT.

The chain links TRBV5-1 to TRBJ2-1; 14 nucleotides match TRBD2. This CDR3 is built from 16 residues. V was clipped by 0 bases and J by 6 bases; unmatched bases: 2. Germline-derived CDR1 and CDR2 are SGHRS and YFSETQ. Written as DNA, the CDR3 is TGCGCCAGCAGCTTGGGACTAGCGGGAGGGGTCAATGAGCAGTTCTTC. Its protein is CASSLGLAGGVNEQFF.

V is TRBV12-3 or TRBV12-4 and J is TRBJ2-1; tentatively, D is TRBD1 (6 bases). Between the trimmed V and J ends, which lost 6 bases and 6 bases, there was a span of 24 bases. The length of the CDR3 is 17 residues. CDR3 sequence: CASRPRTELARSNEQFF. In DNA form, the CDR3 reads TGTGCCAGCAGACCTAGGACAGAGCTCGCTCGGAGCAATGAGCAGTTCTTC.

The V call is TRBV6-1, the J call TRBJ2-1, with D hard to call. V lost 6 bases, J lost 9 bases, and 18 bases lay in between. CDR3 length: 14 amino acids. In germline, CDR1 is MNHNS, CDR2 SASEGT. The CDR3 is CASSPAERLGEQFF. For the CDR3, the DNA is TGTGCCAGCAGCCCGGCTGAGAGATTAGGTGAGCAGTTCTTC.

This clonotype was seen more than once but under ten times. The chain combines TRBV4-1 with TRBJ2-3, with 10 positions matching TRBD2. V lost 3 bases and J lost 3; bases outside the gene matches: 6. Germline V CDR1 and CDR2: MGHRA, YSYEKL. The CDR3 covers 16 residues. CDR3 sequence (DNA): TGCGCCAGCAGCCAGATCACTAGCGGGGCTACAGATACGCAGTATTTT. Protein product: CASSQITSGATDTQYF.

The V call is TRBV20-1, the J call TRBJ2-1; no firm D call. Germline-derived CDR1 and CDR2 are DFQATT and SNEGSKA (reference sequence). This CDR3 has 13 residues. CDR3 DNA sequence: TGCAGCCTTCCCAGGACGACCTACAATGAGCAGTTCTTC. This translates into CSLPRTTYNEQFF.

The chain recombines TRBV6-1 with TRBJ1-5, with 9 bases fitting TRBD1. The germline gives CDR1 MNHNS, CDR2 SASEGT. The CDR3 has 15 residues. V dropped 11 bases and J dropped 1; count of bases not matched to a gene: 9. DNA of the CDR3: TGTGCCGGGGCCTCCGGGACAGGGAGCAATCAGCCCCAGCATTTT. Its protein product is CAGASGTGSNQPQHF.

V is TRBV15 and J is TRBJ2-7; D might be TRBD1 (6 bases). The length of the CDR3 is 13 residues. V lost 2 bases to trimming and J lost 3 bases, with 8 bases between them. Germline values: CDR1 LNHNV, CDR2 YYDKDF (reference sequence). The CDR3 DNA sequence: TGTGCCACCAGCAGAACACAGGGCTACGAGCAGTACTTC. Encoded protein: CATSRTQGYEQYF.

This chain joins TRBV6-5 and TRBJ1-4, with D possibly TRBD1 on 6 matching bases. Germline-derived CDR1 and CDR2 are MNHEY and SVGAGI. The CDR3 sequence is 14 residues long. Trimming took off 6 bases at V and 0 bases at J, with 8 bases between the two ends. The DNA for the CDR3 is TGTGCCAGCAGGGGGGCAGCAACTAATGAAAAACTGTTTTTT. It is translated as CASRGAATNEKLFF.

The chain is built from TRBV6-2 or TRBV6-3 and TRBJ1-5, with a tentative D call TRBD1 (6 bases). V was clipped by 1 base and J by 6 bases, with 16 bases between them. The germline gives CDR1 MNHEY, CDR2 SVGEGT. There are 16 residues in the CDR3. The CDR3 protein is CASSYLPAGAVQPQHF. The CDR3 bases are TGTGCCAGCAGTTACTTGCCGGCAGGGGCAGTTCAGCCCCAGCATTTT.